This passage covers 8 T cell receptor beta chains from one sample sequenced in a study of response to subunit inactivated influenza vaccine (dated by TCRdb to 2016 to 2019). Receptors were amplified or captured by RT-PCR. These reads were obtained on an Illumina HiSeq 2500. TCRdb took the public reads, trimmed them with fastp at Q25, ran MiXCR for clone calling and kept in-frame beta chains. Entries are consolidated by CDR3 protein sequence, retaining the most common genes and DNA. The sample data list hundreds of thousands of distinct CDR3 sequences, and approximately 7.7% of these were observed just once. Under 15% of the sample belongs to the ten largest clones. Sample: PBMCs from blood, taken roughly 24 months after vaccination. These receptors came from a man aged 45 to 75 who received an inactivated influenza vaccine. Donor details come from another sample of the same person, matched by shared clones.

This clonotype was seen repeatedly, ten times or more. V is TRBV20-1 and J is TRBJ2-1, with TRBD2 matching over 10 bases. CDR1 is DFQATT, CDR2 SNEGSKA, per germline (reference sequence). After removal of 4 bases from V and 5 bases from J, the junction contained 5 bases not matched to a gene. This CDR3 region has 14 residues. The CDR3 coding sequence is TGCAGTGCTACTCTAGCGGGAGAACACAATGAGCAGTTCTTC. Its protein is CSATLAGEHNEQFF.

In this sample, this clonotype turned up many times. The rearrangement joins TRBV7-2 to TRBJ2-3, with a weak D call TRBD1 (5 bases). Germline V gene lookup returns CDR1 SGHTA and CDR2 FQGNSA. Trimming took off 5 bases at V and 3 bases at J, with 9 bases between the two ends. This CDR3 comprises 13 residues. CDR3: CASSPQGTDTQYF. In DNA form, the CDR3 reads TGTGCCAGCAGCCCGCAGGGAACAGATACGCAGTATTTT.

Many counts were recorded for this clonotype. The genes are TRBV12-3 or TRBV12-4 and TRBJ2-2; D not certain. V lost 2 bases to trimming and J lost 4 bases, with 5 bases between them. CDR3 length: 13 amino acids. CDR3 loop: CASSLSPTGELFF. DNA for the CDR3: TGTGCCAGCAGTTTAAGTCCCACCGGGGAGCTGTTTTTT.

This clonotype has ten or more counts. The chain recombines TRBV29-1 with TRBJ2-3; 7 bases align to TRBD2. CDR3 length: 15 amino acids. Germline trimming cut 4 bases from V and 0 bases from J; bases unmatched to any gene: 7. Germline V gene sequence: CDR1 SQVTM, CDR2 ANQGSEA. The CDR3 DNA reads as TGCAGCGTTGCTGTGGGGGGGACTAGCACAGATACGCAGTATTTT. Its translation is CSVAVGGTSTDTQYF.

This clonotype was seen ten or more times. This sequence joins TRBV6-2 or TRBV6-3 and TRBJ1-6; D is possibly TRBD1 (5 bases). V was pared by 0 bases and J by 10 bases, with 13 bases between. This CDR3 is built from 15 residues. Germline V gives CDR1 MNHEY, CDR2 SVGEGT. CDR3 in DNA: TGTGCCAGCAGTTACTCTAATCCGGGACGGTCACCCCTCCACTTT. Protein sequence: CASSYSNPGRSPLHF.

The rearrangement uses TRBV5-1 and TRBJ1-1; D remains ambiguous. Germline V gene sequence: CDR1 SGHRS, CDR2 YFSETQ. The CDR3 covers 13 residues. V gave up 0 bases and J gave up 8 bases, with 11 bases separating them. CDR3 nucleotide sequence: TGCGCCAGCAGCTTGGCCCCAGAAAGAGAAGCTTTCTTT. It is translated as CASSLAPEREAFF.

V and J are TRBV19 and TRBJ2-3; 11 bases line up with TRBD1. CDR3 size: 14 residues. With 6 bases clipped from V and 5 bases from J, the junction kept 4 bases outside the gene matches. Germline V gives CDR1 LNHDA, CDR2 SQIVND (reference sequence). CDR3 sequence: CASRDRGRVDTQYF. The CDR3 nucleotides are TGTGCCAGTAGGGACAGGGGGCGAGTAGATACGCAGTATTTT.

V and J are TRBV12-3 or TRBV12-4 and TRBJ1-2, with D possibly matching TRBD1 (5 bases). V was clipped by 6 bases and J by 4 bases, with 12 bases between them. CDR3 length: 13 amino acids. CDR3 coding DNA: TGTGCCAGCAGCCAGACAGCTTCCTATGGCTACACCTTC. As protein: CASSQTASYGYTF.